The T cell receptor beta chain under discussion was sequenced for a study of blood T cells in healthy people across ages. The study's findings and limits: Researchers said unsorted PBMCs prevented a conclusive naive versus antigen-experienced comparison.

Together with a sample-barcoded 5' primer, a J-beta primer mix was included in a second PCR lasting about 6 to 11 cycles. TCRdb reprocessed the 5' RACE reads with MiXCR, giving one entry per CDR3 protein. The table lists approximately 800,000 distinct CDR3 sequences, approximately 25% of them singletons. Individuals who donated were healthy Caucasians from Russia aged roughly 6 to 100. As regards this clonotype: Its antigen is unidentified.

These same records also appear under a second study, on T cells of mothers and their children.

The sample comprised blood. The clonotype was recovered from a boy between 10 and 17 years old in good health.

The DNA for the CDR3 is TGCAGCGCATGGGAAACCGCCAACACTGAAGCTTTCTTT. Translation gives CSAWETANTEAFF. V is TRBV29-1 and J is TRBJ1-1; D gene uncertain. Trimming took off 7 bases at V and 2 bases at J, with 14 bases between the two ends. Germline-derived CDR1 and CDR2 are SQVTM and ANQGSEA. The length of the CDR3 is 13 residues.